The 31 T cell receptor beta chains below come from one sample, sequenced in a study of a mutant IDH1 vaccine in newly diagnosed glioma (dated by TCRdb to the early 2020s). The library came from the immunoSEQ multiplex PCR assay. The source is immuneACCESS, and TCRdb retained only in-frame sequences with V and J called. Part of the clones is not carried over; for the studies checked, unresolved V genes explain less than half of this, and the remainder is unexplained. For this sample there are approximately 70,000 clones; less than 85% appear just once. The top ten constitute 7% to 10% of the sample. The time point label for this specimen denotes: baseline, week 1 (first vaccination visit). According to the study, the label for this sample's treatment or condition signals: pre-vaccination baseline after standard-of-care therapy. This sample comprised PBMCs, obtained from a glioma patient treated with radiotherapy, temozolomide or both. All receptors come from a man aged 45-65 years with glioma.

This rearrangement joins TRBV9 to TRBJ1-2, with TRBD1 matching over 7 bases. V lost 4 bases and J lost 5; bases outside the gene matches: 5. The CDR3 is made up of 13 amino acids. Germline lookup yields CDR1 SGDLS and CDR2 YYNGEE. The CDR3 DNA follows: TGTGCCAGCAGCTCCGGGGACAGTTATGGCTACACCTTC. It specifies CASSSGDSYGYTF.

The V gene is TRBV6-5, the J gene TRBJ1-2; D is possibly TRBD1 (6 bases). V was trimmed by 6 bases and J by 4 bases, leaving 18 bases between them. The CDR3 contains 15 residues. Germline lookup yields CDR1 MNHEY and CDR2 SVGAGI. In nucleotides, the CDR3 is TGTGCCAGCAGAACGGTGGGGGCGATAACCTATGGCTACACCTTC. Amino acids: CASRTVGAITYGYTF.

The rearrangement uses TRBV29-1 and TRBJ2-5; TRBD2 is a possible D gene (5 bases). The ends were cut back, 1 base at V and 9 bases at J, with 18 bases in the middle. This CDR3 is 14 amino acids long. Germline CDR1 SQVTM, CDR2 ANQGSEA. CDR3 in DNA: TGCAGCGTTGAAGGAAGGTATACTAGTAATCCCCAGTACTTC. It specifies CSVEGRYTSNPQYF. The full variable domain, completed using reference TRBV29-1 and TRBJ2-5, is SAVISQKPSRDICQRGTSLTIQCQVDSQVTMMFWYRQQPGQSLTLIATANQGSEATYESGFVIDKFPISRPNLTFSTLTVSNMSPEDSSIYLCSVEGRYTSNPQYFGPGTRLLVL.

V usage is TRBV4-1 and J usage is TRBJ1-5; D is unclear. The V gene lost 1 base and the J gene lost 4 bases, with 8 bases spanning the gap. CDR3 length equals 14 residues. Germline CDR1 is MGHRA and CDR2 is YSYEKL. The CDR3 region has the DNA TGCGCCAGCAGCCAAGCGGGTTATAATCAGCCCCAGCATTTT. It yields the protein CASSQAGYNQPQHF.

This clone was recorded a few times. The V and J genes are TRBV10-3 and TRBJ1-5; 8 bases line up with TRBD1. Germline V gene data show CDR1 as ENHRY and CDR2 as SYGVKD. This CDR3 spans 15 amino acids. Trimming took 2 bases from V and 4 from J; bases not matched to a gene: 4. CDR3 protein: CAISEGQGGNQPQHF. CDR3 sequence (DNA): TGTGCCATCAGTGAGGGACAGGGAGGGAATCAGCCCCAGCATTTT.

The J gene is TRBJ2-5, the V gene TRBV14; D possibly corresponds to TRBD2 (5 bases). Germline V lookup: CDR1 SGHDN, CDR2 FVKESK. Trimming pared 1 base from V and 4 bases from J, leaving 10 bases between. This CDR3 spans 14 amino acids. CDR3 sequence reads: CASSQGGFGETQYF. The CDR3 region has the DNA TGTGCCAGCAGCCAAGGCGGGTTCGGAGAGACCCAGTACTTC.

CDR3 sequence: CASRTGSSYEQYF. CDR3 sequence (DNA): TGTGCCTCGCGGACGGGGAGCTCCTACGAGCAGTACTTC. The chain is built from TRBV30 and TRBJ2-7, with D maybe TRBD2 (5 bases). Deletions cut 7 bases from V and 0 bases from J, with 13 bases between. The CDR3 is 13 residues long. Germline CDR1 and CDR2: GTSNPN and SVGIG (reference sequence).

The chain recombines TRBV6-5 with TRBJ2-1; D is unclear. The CDR3 spans 12 residues. V was cut by 2 bases and J by 7 bases, with 6 bases left in between. CDR1 and CDR2 (germline): MNHEY, SVGAGI. CDR3 sequence: CASSYNSNEQFF. The CDR3 coding sequence is TGTGCCAGCAGTTACAACTCGAATGAGCAGTTCTTC.

The chain is built from TRBV25-1 and TRBJ1-5; TRBD1 aligns across 7 bases. Germline CDR1 reads MGHDK; CDR2 reads SYGVNS. Trimming cost V 2 bases and J 2 bases; bases outside gene matches: 6. The CDR3 totals 16 residues. The CDR3 sequence is CASSEDRVYGNQPQHF. The CDR3, as DNA: TGTGCCAGCAGTGAAGACAGGGTTTATGGCAATCAGCCCCAGCATTTT.

The CDR3 DNA sequence: TGTGCCAGCAGCCGGGACCTCAACACTGAAGCTTTCTTT. The encoded protein is CASSRDLNTEAFF. The rearrangement links TRBV6-6 to TRBJ1-1; TRBD1 is a possible D gene (5 bases). V was clipped by 6 bases and J by 2 bases, with 10 bases between them. The germline V gene has CDR1 MNHNY and CDR2 SVGAGI (reference sequence). CDR3 size: 13 residues.

This clone was detected a few times. The V call is TRBV27, the J call TRBJ1-2; D possibly corresponds to TRBD1 (5 bases). Per the germline V gene, CDR1 is MNHEY and CDR2 is SMNVEV (reference sequence). This CDR3 has 14 residues. V was pared by 2 bases and J by 8 bases, with 15 bases between. The CDR3 DNA reads TGTGCCAGCAGTTTAGTGGCAGGGTTAGAGGGCTACACCTTC. Translated: CASSLVAGLEGYTF.

This rearrangement joins TRBV27 to TRBJ1-2; D possibly corresponds to TRBD1 (5 bases). V lost 3 bases to trimming and J lost 0 bases, with 11 bases between them. The length of the CDR3 is 15 residues. CDR1 and CDR2 from the germline V gene are MNHEY and SMNVEV (reference sequence). CDR3 nucleotides: TGTGCCAGCAGTTTCCCAGGGTTAACTAACTATGGCTACACCTTC. Its protein is CASSFPGLTNYGYTF.

This rearrangement joins TRBV20-1 to TRBJ2-1; D not resolved. This CDR3 comprises 11 residues. Trimming removed 4 bases from V and 5 bases from J, with 6 bases in between. CDR1 and CDR2 from the germline V gene are DFQATT and SNEGSKA (reference sequence). CDR3 loop: CSAMVHNEQFF. Here the CDR3 DNA reads TGCAGTGCTATGGTCCACAATGAGCAGTTCTTC.

V usage is TRBV6-5 and J usage is TRBJ2-3, with D unclear. Per germline, CDR1 MNHEY and CDR2 SVGAGI. The CDR3 sequence is 14 residues long. Trimming pared 0 bases from V and 1 base from J, leaving 5 bases between. Here the CDR3 DNA reads TGTGCCAGCAGTTACTCGACGGGCACAGATACGCAGTATTTT. It specifies CASSYSTGTDTQYF.

This sequence joins TRBV18 and TRBJ1-5; D remains unclear. The CDR3 length is 14 residues. Trimming left V 3 bases short and J 5 bases short, with 11 bases between. The V gene's germline CDR1 is KGHSH and CDR2 LQKENI. CDR3: CASSPKGFDQPQHF. For the CDR3, the DNA is TGTGCCAGCTCACCGAAAGGGTTTGATCAGCCCCAGCATTTT.

The genes are TRBV10-3 and TRBJ2-7, with TRBD1 matching 8 bases. Germline CDR1 is ENHRY and CDR2 is SYGVKD. With V trimmed by 6 bases and J by 2 bases, 6 bases remained unmatched. The CDR3 sequence is 14 residues long. The CDR3 reads CAIRTDRDTYEQYF. CDR3 DNA: TGTGCCATCAGAACGGACAGGGACACCTACGAGCAGTACTTC.

Only a few counts were recorded for this clone. The CDR3: CASSYGQVLSEQYF. The DNA for the CDR3 is TGTGCCAGCAGTTACGGACAGGTATTATCCGAGCAGTACTTC. J is TRBJ2-7 and V is TRBV28; 7 bases are a match to TRBD1. The ends lost 4 bases at V and 6 bases at J; junction bases unmatched: 9. The CDR3 covers 14 residues. Looked up from germline, CDR1 is MDHEN and CDR2 is SYDVKM. The full variable domain, its missing parts supplied by reference TRBV28 and TRBJ2-7, is DVKVTQSSRYLVKRTGEKVFLECVQDMDHENMFWYRQDPGLGLRLIYFSYDVKMKEKGDIPEGYSVSREKKERFSLILESASTNQTSMYLCASSYGQVLSEQYFGPGTRLTVT.

The rearrangement links TRBV5-4 to TRBJ1-1; D gene unclear. V gave up 1 base and J gave up 7 bases, with 11 bases separating them. The CDR3 has 13 amino acids. Looked up from germline, CDR1 is SGHNT and CDR2 is YYREEE (reference sequence). The CDR3 DNA reads TGTGCCAGCAGCTTGTCGGACGGTCTTGAAGCTTTCTTT. This encodes CASSLSDGLEAFF.

The CDR3 reads CASSLGPGQGEGAFF. The CDR3 region has the DNA TGTGCCAGCAGCTTAGGTCCGGGACAGGGGGAGGGAGCTTTCTTT. The rearrangement joins TRBV7-9 to TRBJ1-1; TRBD1 agrees at 11 bases. Germline CDR1 is SEHNR and CDR2 is FQNEAQ (reference sequence). The trim removed 1 base at V and 10 bases at J, leaving 8 bases unmatched. CDR3 length: 15 amino acids.

The rearrangement links TRBV29-1 to TRBJ2-1, with D possibly being TRBD2 (5 bases). The CDR3 sequence is 13 residues long. Trimming shortened V by 3 bases and J by 6 bases, and 12 bases separated the two germline ends. The germline gives CDR1 SQVTM, CDR2 ANQGSEA. The DNA for the CDR3 is TGCAGCGTTGAGTCAGGAGGCGGCAATGAGCAGTTCTTC. This translates into CSVESGGGNEQFF.

The chain uses TRBV30 and TRBJ1-5; no firm D call. The germline V gene encodes CDR1 GTSNPN and CDR2 SVGIG (reference sequence). CDR3 length: 13 residues. V dropped 0 bases and J dropped 3 bases, with 6 bases sitting between them. The CDR3 sequence: CAWSVRANQPQHF. In DNA form, the CDR3 reads TGTGCCTGGAGTGTAAGGGCCAATCAGCCCCAGCATTTT.

This clone was seen more than once but under ten times. The V gene is TRBV20-1, the J gene TRBJ2-3; the D gene is possibly TRBD2 (5 bases). Germline V gene lookup returns CDR1 DFQATT and CDR2 SNEGSKA (reference sequence). This CDR3 is built from 11 residues. Trimming shortened V by 5 bases and J by 9 bases, and 12 bases separated the two germline ends. CDR3 in DNA: TGCAGTGCTCTCTTTGAGGGAACGCAGTATTTT. Encoded protein: CSALFEGTQYF.

This clone is labeled as large. This chain uses TRBV10-3 with TRBJ1-1, with 7 bases fitting TRBD1. The CDR3 consists of 12 residues. Looked up from germline, CDR1 is ENHRY and CDR2 is SYGVKD. The J segment lost 4 bases and the V segment lost 11 bases, leaving 7 bases of the junction unmatched. The CDR3 sequence: CAGGTAGTEAFF. The CDR3 coding sequence is TGTGCCGGGGGGACAGCAGGCACTGAAGCTTTCTTT.

The rearrangement links TRBV11-2 to TRBJ1-1; D ambiguous. Per the germline V gene, CDR1 is SGHAT and CDR2 is FQNNGV. The length of the CDR3 is 14 residues. The V end was cut by 5 bases, the J end by 3 bases, with 13 bases between. The CDR3 loop reads CASSLSLRYTEAFF. The CDR3 DNA follows: TGTGCCAGCAGCCTCAGCCTCAGGTACACTGAAGCTTTCTTT.

The chain is built from TRBV19 and TRBJ1-5; 9 nucleotides align to TRBD1. CDR3 length: 16 amino acids. Per germline, CDR1 LNHDA and CDR2 SQIVND (reference sequence). V dropped 5 bases and J dropped 4; count of bases not matched to a gene: 9. CDR3 loop: CASSGTRDRVNQPQHF. The CDR3 nucleotides are TGTGCCAGTAGTGGTACCCGGGACAGGGTAAATCAGCCCCAGCATTTT.

The chain uses TRBV5-1 and TRBJ1-2, with D possibly being TRBD1 (6 bases). CDR3 length equals 16 residues. Germline CDR1 SGHRS, CDR2 YFSETQ. The V end was cut by 2 bases, the J end by 6 bases, with 20 bases between. CDR3 sequence (DNA): TGCGCCAGCAGCTTTTGGACAGCTCTACAAGGCGATGGCTACACCTTC. This codes for CASSFWTALQGDGYTF.

This clone was observed a handful of times. The chain is built from TRBV30 and TRBJ1-1; 11 nucleotides match TRBD1. V was clipped by 7 bases and J by 1 base; unmatched bases: 11. The V gene's germline CDR1 is GTSNPN and CDR2 SVGIG (reference sequence). The CDR3 loop spans 16 amino acids. CDR3 in amino acids: CAYPDRGLTKNTEAFF. CDR3 sequence (DNA): TGTGCCTACCCGGACAGGGGGCTAACCAAGAACACTGAAGCTTTCTTT.

This chain uses TRBV5-1 with TRBJ1-1, with D maybe TRBD1 (5 bases). Looked up from germline, CDR1 is SGHRS and CDR2 is YFSETQ. Trimming took 0 bases from V and 1 from J, leaving 10 bases between them. CDR3 size: 15 residues. The CDR3 sequence is CASSLGGSPNTEAFF. The CDR3 coding sequence is TGCGCCAGCAGCTTGGGGGGCTCACCGAACACTGAAGCTTTCTTT.

V usage is TRBV9 and J usage is TRBJ2-3, with TRBD2 matching over 7 bases. Germline CDR1 SGDLS, CDR2 YYNGEE. V gave up 0 bases and J gave up 1 base; unmatched junction bases: 2. This CDR3 comprises 15 residues. The CDR3: CASSVEAGRTDTQYF. CDR3 nucleotides: TGTGCCAGCAGCGTAGAAGCGGGGCGCACAGATACGCAGTATTTT.

V gene TRBV4-1 combines with J gene TRBJ1-5; 10 bases fit TRBD1. The CDR3 sequence is 16 residues long. Trimming took 1 base from V and 6 from J; bases not matched to a gene: 6. Germline loops: CDR1 MGHRA, CDR2 YSYEKL. The CDR3 protein is CASSQGTGQGGQPQHF. CDR3 nucleotides: TGCGCCAGCAGCCAAGGGACTGGACAGGGGGGTCAGCCCCAGCATTTT.

The chain couples TRBV5-4 to TRBJ2-1; 10 bases match TRBD2. V shed 4 bases and J 7 bases; nucleotides not matched to a gene: 8. This CDR3 is built from 15 residues. The germline V gene encodes CDR1 SGHNT and CDR2 YYREEE (reference sequence). The CDR3 spells CASSPIAGGGNEQFF. The CDR3 DNA is TGTGCCAGCAGCCCCATAGCGGGGGGCGGGAATGAGCAGTTCTTC.